Below, 9 T cell receptor beta chains from the same sample are listed, as sequenced in a study of shared clonotypes between healthy human individuals. Produced via immunoSEQ multiplex PCR; TCRdb's table is partial and in-frame only. The data contain approximately 1.4 million clones, roughly 98% of them singletons. Source material: naive CD4+ T cells sorted from blood. The subset was: CD45RA+ positively selected. These receptor sequences come from a man younger than 45 in good health.

The CDR3 reads CASSPSLGRGETQYF. Written as DNA, the CDR3 is TGTGCCAGCAGTCCCTCCTTGGGTCGTGGAGAGACCCAGTACTTC. The gene calls are TRBV27 and TRBJ2-5, with unresolved D. The V and J ends lost 5 bases and 4 bases respectively, with 17 bases between them. CDR3 size: 15 residues. Germline V gene sequence: CDR1 MNHEY, CDR2 SMNVEV (reference sequence).

The chain carries TRBV28 and TRBJ1-4; 9 nucleotides match TRBD1. V dropped 3 bases and J dropped 7; count of bases not matched to a gene: 6. The CDR3 loop spans 15 amino acids. Germline V gene lookup returns CDR1 MDHEN and CDR2 SYDVKM. The CDR3 DNA sequence: TGTGCCAGCAGTTTCCCGGGACAGGGAACTGAAAAACTGTTTTTT. Translated, it gives CASSFPGQGTEKLFF. The full variable domain, in which reference TRBV28 and TRBJ1-4 provide the parts outside the CDR3, is DVKVTQSSRYLVKRTGEKVFLECVQDMDHENMFWYRQDPGLGLRLIYFSYDVKMKEKGDIPEGYSVSREKKERFSLILESASTNQTSMYLCASSFPGQGTEKLFFGSGTQLSVL.

The rearrangement uses TRBV18 and TRBJ2-7; weak D call: TRBD2 (6 bases). The CDR3 has 16 amino acids. Trimming removed 3 bases from V and 0 bases from J, with 15 bases in between. Germline values: CDR1 KGHSH, CDR2 LQKENI. CDR3 loop: CASSPLRRGSSYEQYF. The CDR3 DNA reads TGTGCCAGCTCACCGCTTCGCCGGGGGAGCTCCTACGAGCAGTACTTC.

This clone was picked up one time. V gene TRBV6-5 combines with J gene TRBJ1-5; TRBD1 matches at 7 bases. The CDR3 runs 14 residues. CDR1 is MNHEY, CDR2 SVGAGI, per germline. Germline trimming cut 2 bases from V and 6 bases from J; bases unmatched to any gene: 4. This CDR3 is CASSYTGTAQPQHF. The CDR3 DNA is TGTGCCAGCAGTTACACCGGGACAGCTCAGCCCCAGCATTTT.

The chain joins TRBV7-8 to TRBJ1-4; 7 nucleotides line up with TRBD1. V shed 8 bases and J 8 bases; nucleotides not matched to a gene: 14. Germline V gives CDR1 SGHVS, CDR2 FQNEAQ. CDR3 length: 15 amino acids. CDR3 sequence reads: CASSSTGMGHEKLFF. The CDR3 DNA sequence: TGTGCCAGCTCCTCGACAGGGATGGGTCACGAAAAACTGTTTTTT. Together with reference TRBV7-8 and TRBJ1-4, the CDR3 gives the full variable domain: GAGVSQSPRYKVAKRGQDVALRCDPISGHVSLFWYQQALGQGPEFLTYFQNEAQLDKSGLPSDRFFAERPEGSVSTLKIQRTQQEDSAVYLCASSSTGMGHEKLFFGSGTQLSVL.

V usage is TRBV6-5 and J usage is TRBJ2-2; 11 bases match TRBD2. Germline trimming cut 8 bases from V and 6 bases from J; bases unmatched to any gene: 8. The CDR3 runs to 15 residues. Germline assignment: CDR1 MNHEY and CDR2 SVGAGI. CDR3 residues: CASCIAGGPPGELFF. The DNA of the CDR3 is TGTGCCAGCTGTATAGCGGGAGGGCCTCCCGGGGAGCTGTTTTTT.

The chain couples TRBV19 to TRBJ2-3, with a possible D match to TRBD2 (6 bases). Germline V gene data show CDR1 as LNHDA and CDR2 as SQIVND (reference sequence). The CDR3 totals 15 residues. Trimming took off 7 bases at V and 3 bases at J, with 17 bases between the two ends. CDR3 bases: TGTGCCAGTAAACCACTAGCTTCGGGGACAGATACGCAGTATTTT. Amino acid sequence: CASKPLASGTDTQYF.

J is TRBJ2-5 and V is TRBV18, with D perhaps matching TRBD1 (6 bases). V dropped 5 bases and J dropped 2 bases, with 15 bases sitting between them. Germline CDR1 is KGHSH and CDR2 is LQKENI. The CDR3 spans 15 residues. This chain's CDR3 is CASSSIQGQQETQYF. Here the CDR3 DNA reads TGTGCCAGCTCATCCATACAGGGTCAACAAGAGACCCAGTACTTC.

The chain couples TRBV27 to TRBJ1-2, with D perhaps TRBD1 (6 bases). This CDR3 has 15 amino acids. Looked up from germline, CDR1 is MNHEY and CDR2 is SMNVEV (reference sequence). Trimming cost V 0 bases and J 8 bases, with 16 bases left between them. The CDR3, as DNA: TGTGCCAGCAGTTTATCGAAGGACACCAGGGGAGGCTACACCTTC. Translation gives CASSLSKDTRGGYTF.